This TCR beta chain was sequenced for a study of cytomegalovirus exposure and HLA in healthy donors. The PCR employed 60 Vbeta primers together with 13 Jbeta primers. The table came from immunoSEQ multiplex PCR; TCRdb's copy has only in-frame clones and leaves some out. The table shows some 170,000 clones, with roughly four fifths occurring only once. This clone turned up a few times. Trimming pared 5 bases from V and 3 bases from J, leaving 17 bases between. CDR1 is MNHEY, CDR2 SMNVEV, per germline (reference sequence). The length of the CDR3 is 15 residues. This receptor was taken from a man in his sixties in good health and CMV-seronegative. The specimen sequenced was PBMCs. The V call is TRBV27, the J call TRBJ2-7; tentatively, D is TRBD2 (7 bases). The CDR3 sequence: CASSPTGGGGYEQYF. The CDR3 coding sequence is TGTGCCAGCAGTCCGACGGGGGGAGGGGGCTACGAGCAGTACTTC.